The 5 T cell receptor beta chains below come from one sample, sequenced in a study of CXCR3-negative and CXCR3-positive naive CD8 T cells. Study results and limitations: CXCR3-positive naive cells had more hydrophobic TRB CDR3s than CXCR3-negative naive cells.

Libraries were UMI-labeled 5' RACE TRB cDNA. TCRdb re-called the 5' RACE reads, yielding one record per CDR3 amino acid sequence without DNA. Listed are 65,000 to 90,000 distinct CDR3 sequences; approximately 0.62% falls within the top ten. Their antigens are not known. What was sequenced was naive CXCR3+ CD8+ T cells from blood. This sample's subset: CD45RO-CCR7+CD27+CD95- naive CD8+ T cells expressing CXCR3 (TNR3+). The receptors originated from a human donor in good health. Some clones in this sample may be carry-over from other donors' samples.

This chain uses TRBV28 with TRBJ1-5; absent DNA, TCRdb's TRBD1 call cannot be checked. CDR3 length equals 15 residues. CDR1 MDHEN and CDR2 SYDVKM come from the germline V gene. CDR3: CASRDSEYSNQPQHF.

The chain is built from TRBV28 and TRBJ2-7; TCRdb names TRBD2, which stays unverified in the absence of DNA. The length of the CDR3 is 21 residues. Per the germline V gene, CDR1 is MDHEN and CDR2 is SYDVKM. CDR3 protein: CASSFPEGPPGKDSPTYEQYF. The full variable domain, completed using reference TRBV28 and TRBJ2-7, is DVKVTQSSRYLVKRTGEKVFLECVQDMDHENMFWYRQDPGLGLRLIYFSYDVKMKEKGDIPEGYSVSREKKERFSLILESASTNQTSMYLCASSFPEGPPGKDSPTYEQYFGPGTRLTVT.

The V and J genes are TRBV28 and TRBJ2-7; TCRdb's assignment of TRBD1 cannot be checked, as there is no DNA. The CDR3 has 15 residues. CDR1 is MDHEN and CDR2 is SYDVKM in the germline V gene. The CDR3 here is CASSLRGYSGYEQYF.

The CDR3 here is CASSFRGPAKNIQYF. The J gene is TRBJ2-4, the V gene TRBV28; TCRdb proposes TRBD1, but this gene call is untestable without DNA. Germline CDR1 reads MDHEN; CDR2 reads SYDVKM. The CDR3 length is 15 residues. The variable domain in full, completed from reference TRBV28 and TRBJ2-4, reads DVKVTQSSRYLVKRTGEKVFLECVQDMDHENMFWYRQDPGLGLRLIYFSYDVKMKEKGDIPEGYSVSREKKERFSLILESASTNQTSMYLCASSFRGPAKNIQYFGAGTRLSVL.

J is TRBJ2-4 and V is TRBV28; without DNA, the TCRdb call of TRBD1 cannot be checked. The CDR3 contains 13 residues. Germline CDR1 MDHEN, CDR2 SYDVKM. CDR3 sequence: CASSLIRENIQYF.